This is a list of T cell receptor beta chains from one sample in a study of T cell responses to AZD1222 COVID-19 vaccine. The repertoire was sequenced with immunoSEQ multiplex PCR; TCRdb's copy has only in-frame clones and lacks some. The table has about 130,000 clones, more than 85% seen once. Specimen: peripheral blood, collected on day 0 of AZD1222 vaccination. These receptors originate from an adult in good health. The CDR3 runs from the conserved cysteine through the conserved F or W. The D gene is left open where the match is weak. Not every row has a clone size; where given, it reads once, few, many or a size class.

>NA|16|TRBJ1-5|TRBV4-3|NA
TGCGCCAGCAGCCAAGAAAGGGGGTGGTATGCTCAGCCCCAGCATTTT
CASSQERGWYAQPQHF
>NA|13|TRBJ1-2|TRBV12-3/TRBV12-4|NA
TGTGCCAGCAGTTTATGGGGCAACTATGGCTACACCTTC
CASSLWGNYGYTF
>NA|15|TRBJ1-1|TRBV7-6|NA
TGTGCCAGCAGCTTAGTTACGGGACCGGCTACTGAAGCTTTCTTT
CASSLVTGPATEAFF
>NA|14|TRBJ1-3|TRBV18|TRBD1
TGTGCCAGCTCGCTGGACAGGGATGGAAACACCATATATTTT
CASSLDRDGNTIYF
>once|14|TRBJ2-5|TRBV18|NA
TGTGCCAGCTCACCCCTCCAGGGTTTGGAGACCCAGTACTTC
CASSPLQGLETQYF
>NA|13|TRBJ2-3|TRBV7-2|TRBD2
TGTGCCAGCACAGGGACTAGCGGAGATACGCAGTATTTT
CASTGTSGDTQYF
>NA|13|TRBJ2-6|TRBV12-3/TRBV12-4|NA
TGTGCCAGCAGGAACTCTGGGGCCAACGTCCTGACTTTC
CASRNSGANVLTF
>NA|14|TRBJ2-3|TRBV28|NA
TGTGCCAGCAGTTTACCTCCCCCGACGGATACGCAGTATTTT
CASSLPPPTDTQYF
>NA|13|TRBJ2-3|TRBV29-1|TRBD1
TGCAGCGTTCTGCGACAGGGTACAGATACGCAGTATTTT
CSVLRQGTDTQYF
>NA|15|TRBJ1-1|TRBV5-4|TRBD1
TGTGCCAGCAGCGACCGGGACAGTTTGAACACTGAAGCTTTCTTT
CASSDRDSLNTEAFF
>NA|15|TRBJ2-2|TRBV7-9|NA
TGTGCCAGCAGCTTAGGGGGATGGAACACCGGGGAGCTGTTTTTT
CASSLGGWNTGELFF
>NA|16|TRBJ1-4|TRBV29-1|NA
TGCAGCGTGACGATGGGTGACAAGGCAACTAATGAAAAACTGTTTTTT
CSVTMGDKATNEKLFF
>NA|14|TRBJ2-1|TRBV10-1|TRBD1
TGCGCCAGCAGTGGAGGGGGCGCCTACAATGAGCAGTTCTTC
CASSGGGAYNEQFF
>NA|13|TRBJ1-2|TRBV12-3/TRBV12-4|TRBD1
TGTGCCAGCAGTTTTGGGACAGGGGGTGGCTACACCTTC
CASSFGTGGGYTF
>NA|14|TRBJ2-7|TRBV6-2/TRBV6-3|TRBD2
TGTGCCAGCAGCGAGCGGGAGGGGTCCTACGAGCAGTACTTC
CASSEREGSYEQYF
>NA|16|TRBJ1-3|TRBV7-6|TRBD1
TGTGCCAGCAGCCAGACAGGGCCCACCTCTGGAAACACCATATATTTT
CASSQTGPTSGNTIYF
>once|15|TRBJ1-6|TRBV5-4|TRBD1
TGTGCCAGCAGCTTGGCCGACAGGGCTAATTCACCCCTCCACTTT
CASSLADRANSPLHF
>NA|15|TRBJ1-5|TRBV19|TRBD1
TGTGCCAGTAGTCTCGACAGGGGCGGCAATCAGCCCCAGCATTTT
CASSLDRGGNQPQHF
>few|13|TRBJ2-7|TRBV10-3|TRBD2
TGTGCCATCAGTGAGGGCGGGAGCTACGAGCAGTACTTC
CAISEGGSYEQYF
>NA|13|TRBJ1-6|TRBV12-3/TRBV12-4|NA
TGTGCCAGCACCTTGGACCCGGGTTCACCCCTCCACTTT
CASTLDPGSPLHF
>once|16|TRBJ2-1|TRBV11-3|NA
TGTGCCAGCAGCTTAGGGGGGCAGGCGGGATGGAACGAGCAGTTCTTC
CASSLGGQAGWNEQFF
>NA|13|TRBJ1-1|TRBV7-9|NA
TGTGCCAGCAGCCAAGGCTGGAACACTGAAGCTTTCTTT
CASSQGWNTEAFF
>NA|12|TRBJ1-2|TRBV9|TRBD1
TGTGCCAGCAGCGAAGGACAGGTGGGCTACACCTTC
CASSEGQVGYTF
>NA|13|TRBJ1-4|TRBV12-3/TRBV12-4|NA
TGTGCCAGCAGTTCGACAGCGGGTGAAAAACTGTTTTTT
CASSSTAGEKLFF
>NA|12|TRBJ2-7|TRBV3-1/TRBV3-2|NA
TGTGCCAGCAGCCAAGTTTCGGACGAGCAGTACTTC
CASSQVSDEQYF
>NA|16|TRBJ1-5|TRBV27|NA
TGTGCCAGCAGCAGACGGGGGGAGTTTGCCAATCAGCCCCAGCATTTT
CASSRRGEFANQPQHF
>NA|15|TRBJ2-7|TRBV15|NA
TGTGCCACCAGCAGAGATAGGCGGAGCTCCTACGAGCAGTACTTC
CATSRDRRSSYEQYF
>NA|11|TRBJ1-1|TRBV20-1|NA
TGCAGTCCCCATAGGGGCACTGAAGCTTTCTTT
CSPHRGTEAFF
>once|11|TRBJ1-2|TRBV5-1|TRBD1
TGCGCCAGCGGGACAGGGAATGGCTACACCTTC
CASGTGNGYTF
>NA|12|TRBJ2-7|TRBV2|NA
TGTGCCAGCAGTGAGGTGAGCTACGAGCAGTACTTC
CASSEVSYEQYF
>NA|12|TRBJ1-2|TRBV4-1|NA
TGCGCCAGCAGCCAAGCGGCGGGGTACTACACCTTC
CASSQAAGYYTF
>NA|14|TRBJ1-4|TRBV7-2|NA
TGTGCCACCACGACAGGATACGGTAATGAAAAACTGTTTTTT
CATTTGYGNEKLFF
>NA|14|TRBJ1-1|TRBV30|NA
TGTGCCTGGAGTGTGGTTGAGCTGAACACTGAAGCTTTCTTT
CAWSVVELNTEAFF
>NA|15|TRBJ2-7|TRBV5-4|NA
TGTGCCAGCAGCTTGGACAGTCCACGGCAGGACGAGCAGTACTTC
CASSLDSPRQDEQYF
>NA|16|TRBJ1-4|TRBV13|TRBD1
TGTGCCAGCAGCTACAGGGCCGAGACAGGGGATCGAAAACTGTTTTTT
CASSYRAETGDRKLFF
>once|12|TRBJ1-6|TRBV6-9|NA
TGTGCCAGCAGTTCAGCGGCCATTCTCCTTCACTTT
CASSSAAILLHF
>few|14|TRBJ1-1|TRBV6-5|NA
TGTGCCAGCAAGCCCACCGTCCGGGGCACTGAAGCTTTCTTT
CASKPTVRGTEAFF
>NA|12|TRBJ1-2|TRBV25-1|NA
TGTGCCAGCAGTAAAACAGGGTTTGGCTACACCTTC
CASSKTGFGYTF
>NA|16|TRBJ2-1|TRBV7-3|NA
TGTGCCAGCAGCTTACTTTGGTATTGTTCCTACAATGAGCAGTTCTTC
CASSLLWYCSYNEQFF
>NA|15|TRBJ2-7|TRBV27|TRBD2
TGTGCCAGCAGTTCTAGCGGGGGAAACTCCTACGAGCAGTACTTC
CASSSSGGNSYEQYF
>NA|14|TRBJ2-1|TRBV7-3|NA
TGTGCCAGCAGCTCAGCGAATTTAGTCAATGAGCAGTTCTTC
CASSSANLVNEQFF
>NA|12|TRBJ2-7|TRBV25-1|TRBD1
TGTGCCAGTATCAGACAGGGGTACGAGCAGTACTTC
CASIRQGYEQYF
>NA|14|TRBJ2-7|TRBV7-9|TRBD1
TGTGCCAGCAGCTCTTCCGGGACAGTCTACGAGCAGTACTTC
CASSSSGTVYEQYF
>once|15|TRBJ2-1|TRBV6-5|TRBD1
TGTGCCAGCACCCAAGACAGGGACAGATACAATGAGCAGTTCTTC
CASTQDRDRYNEQFF